The clone carrying this T cell receptor (beta chain) was counted at least ten times. V shed 3 bases and J 0 bases; nucleotides not matched to a gene: 8. The V gene's germline CDR1 is SGHTA and CDR2 FQGNSA. This CDR3 is built from 17 residues. The sample belongs to a study of T-cell reconstitution after alpha-beta-depleted transplantation in children. Preparing the TCRbeta library involved the use of unique molecular identifiers. TCRdb re-derived calls from the PCR reads in MiXCR, one entry per CDR3 protein. The top ten hold around 7.5% of the sample, which has 250,000 to 300,000 distinct CDR3 sequences, 10% seen once.

Sequencing used PBMCs, obtained before TCRalphabeta/CD19-depleted stem cell transplant. The sequence was obtained from a boy under three years old with acute myeloid leukemia, due to receive a stem cell transplant. The V and J genes are TRBV7-2 and TRBJ1-5; 7 bases are a match to TRBD1. CDR3 amino acids: CASSFTPGQSSNQPQHF. The CDR3 DNA reads TGTGCCAGCAGCTTTACGCCGGGACAGTCTAGCAATCAGCCCCAGCATTTT.